The 18 T cell receptor beta chains reported below all come from one sample, sequenced in a study of blood T cell repertoires in COVID-19. Method: immunoSEQ multiplex PCR; TCRdb's copy keeps in-frame clones and lacks some. The data hold 150,000 to 180,000 clones, with around 90% observed a single time. Sequencing was carried out using peripheral blood. All receptors derive from a middle-aged man with acute or convalescent COVID-19.

The chain carries TRBV6-5 and TRBJ1-1, with a tentative D call TRBD1 (5 bases). The CDR3 runs to 15 residues. Germline V CDR1 and CDR2: MNHEY, SVGAGI. V lost 0 bases, J lost 0 bases, and 8 bases lay in between. The CDR3 loop reads CASSYSGGMNTEAFF. The CDR3 region has the DNA TGTGCCAGCAGTTACTCGGGGGGAATGAACACTGAAGCTTTCTTT.

The chain recombines TRBV7-5 with TRBJ2-2; no check of the table's D call, TRBD2, against the DNA was made. TRBV7-5 is a pseudogene locus. The length of the CDR3 is 14 residues. The CDR3 sequence: CARSSPGETGELFF. CDR3 coding DNA: TGTGCCAGAAGCTCCCCCGGGGAGACCGGGGAGCTGTTTTTT.

The CDR3 region is CASSPSGGYRNQPQHF. The CDR3 coding sequence is TGTGCCAGCAGCCCCTCGGGGGGGTATCGCAATCAGCCCCAGCATTTT. The genes are TRBV25-1 and TRBJ1-5; possible D gene TRBD1, 5 bases. V was trimmed by 6 bases and J by 2 bases, leaving 17 bases between them. The CDR3 consists of 16 residues. Per germline, CDR1 MGHDK and CDR2 SYGVNS.

The chain has TRBV7-2 and TRBJ1-2; 9 bases are shared with TRBD1. The CDR3 consists of 15 residues. With V trimmed by 5 bases and J by 1 base, 5 bases remained unmatched. Germline loops: CDR1 SGHTA, CDR2 FQGNSA. CDR3 nucleotide sequence: TGTGCCAGCAGCCCAACGGGACAGGGTAACTATGGCTACACCTTC. Amino acids: CASSPTGQGNYGYTF.

Comments on this clone: Different DNA sequences within this sample yield the same CDR3. The chain is built from TRBV6-5 and TRBJ2-5, with 9 bases lining up with TRBD1. CDR3 size: 13 residues. J gave up 3 bases and V 6 bases, and 2 bases lay outside the gene matches. Looked up from germline, CDR1 is MNHEY and CDR2 is SVGAGI. In DNA, the CDR3 is TGTGCCAGCAGCCGGGACAGGGAAGAGACCCAGTACTTC. It translates to CASSRDREETQYF.

This clone was observed many times. J is TRBJ2-2 and V is TRBV13, with no clear D. CDR1 PRHDT and CDR2 FYEKMQ come from the germline V gene (reference sequence). The CDR3 runs to 12 residues. V was cut by 5 bases and J by 6 bases, with 7 bases left in between. The CDR3 sequence is CASSPSPGELFF. For the CDR3, the DNA is TGTGCCAGCAGCCCTTCCCCCGGGGAGCTGTTTTTT.

A few counts support this clone. The gene calls are TRBV18 and TRBJ1-2; 9 nucleotides align to TRBD1. Germline CDR1 reads KGHSH; CDR2 reads LQKENI. The CDR3 sequence is 16 residues long. With V trimmed by 0 bases and J by 4 bases, 6 bases remained unmatched. The CDR3 DNA follows: TGTGCCAGCTCACCACCCTACAGGACAGGGGCCTATGGCTACACCTTC. Translating gives CASSPPYRTGAYGYTF.

This sequence joins TRBV7-9 and TRBJ1-2, with D hard to call. The CDR3 is 13 residues long. The V end was cut by 8 bases, the J end by 4 bases, with 14 bases between. Germline CDR1 SEHNR, CDR2 FQNEAQ (reference sequence). CDR3 sequence reads: CASEGEWGYGYTF. The CDR3 DNA reads TGTGCCAGCGAGGGCGAGTGGGGCTATGGCTACACCTTC.

The rearrangement joins TRBV6-5 to TRBJ2-2; 10 positions agree with TRBD2. The CDR3 is 15 residues long. After removal of 10 bases from V and 0 bases from J, the junction contained 5 bases not matched to a gene. CDR1 and CDR2 (germline): MNHEY, SVGAGI. The CDR3 nucleotides are TGTGCCACCACTAGCGGGGCAACGAACACCGGGGAGCTGTTTTTT. Encoded protein: CATTSGATNTGELFF.

The rearrangement uses TRBV3-1 (or the pseudogene TRBV3-2) and TRBJ2-5, with TRBD2 identical over 13 bases. V gave up 4 bases and J gave up 3 bases; unmatched junction bases: 8. The CDR3 totals 17 residues. Germline lookup yields CDR1 LGHDT and CDR2 YNNKEL (reference sequence). CDR3 sequence reads: CASSLWTSGRGKETQYF. Written as DNA, the CDR3 is TGTGCCAGCAGCCTCTGGACTAGCGGGAGAGGAAAAGAGACCCAGTACTTC.

The chain carries TRBV27 and TRBJ2-1, with D possibly TRBD1 on 6 matching bases. This CDR3 has 14 amino acids. The germline V gene encodes CDR1 MNHEY and CDR2 SMNVEV (reference sequence). Trimming removed 6 bases from V and 5 bases from J, with 14 bases in between. CDR3 in amino acids: CASSRIGQNNEQFF. CDR3 nucleotide sequence: TGTGCCAGCAGCCGAATTGGACAGAACAATGAGCAGTTCTTC.

V gene TRBV7-9 combines with J gene TRBJ2-1; 8 bases map to TRBD2. Germline CDR1 SEHNR, CDR2 FQNEAQ (reference sequence). The V segment lost 5 bases and the J segment 8 bases; nucleotides outside the gene matches: 11. CDR3 size: 15 residues. The CDR3 DNA reads as TGTGCCAGCAGCCACCCACTAGCGGAAGTCGATGAGCAGTTCTTC. Amino acids: CASSHPLAEVDEQFF.

The CDR3 loop reads CAWIGQDVGKQFF. In DNA form, the CDR3 reads TGTGCCTGGATAGGACAGGACGTCGGAAAGCAGTTCTTC. The chain has TRBV30 and TRBJ2-1, with 7 bases aligning to TRBD1. Germline V gene lookup returns CDR1 GTSNPN and CDR2 SVGIG (reference sequence). The length of the CDR3 is 13 residues. Unmatched junction bases numbered 11, after V lost 4 bases and J lost 11 bases.

The chain joins TRBV3-1 (or the pseudogene TRBV3-2) to TRBJ2-1; TRBD2 agrees at 12 bases. Unmatched junction bases numbered 1, after V lost 0 bases and J lost 10 bases. The CDR3 consists of 14 residues. In germline, CDR1 is LGHDT, CDR2 YNNKEL (reference sequence). DNA of the CDR3: TGTGCCAGCAGCCAAGATGGGACTAGCGGGGAGCAGTTCTTC. Its translation: CASSQDGTSGEQFF.

The chain combines TRBV14 with TRBJ2-7, with D possibly matching TRBD1 (5 bases). Germline loops: CDR1 SGHDN, CDR2 FVKESK. V was pared by 1 base and J by 2 bases, with 12 bases between. This CDR3 is built from 15 residues. The DNA for the CDR3 is TGTGCCAGCAGCCAAGGGGCAGGGCTGACCTACGAGCAGTACTTC. It is translated as CASSQGAGLTYEQYF.

DNA of the CDR3: TGTGCCAGCAGCTTAGACAGGTACAATGAGCAGTTCTTC. It encodes CASSLDRYNEQFF. The rearrangement links TRBV7-8 to TRBJ2-1; tentatively, D is TRBD1 (5 bases). Looked up from germline, CDR1 is SGHVS and CDR2 is FQNEAQ. The CDR3 sequence is 13 residues long. Trimming removed 1 base from V and 4 bases from J, with 5 bases in between.

This clone was picked up one time. The chain is built from TRBV2 and TRBJ1-3; a weak D match, TRBD1 (6 bases). CDR1 and CDR2 (germline): SNHLY, FYNNEI. Trimming removed 5 bases from V and 0 bases from J, with 11 bases in between. This CDR3 spans 15 amino acids. The CDR3 coding sequence is TGTGCCAGCAGTACGGACAGCTTCTCTGGAAACACCATATATTTT. This encodes CASSTDSFSGNTIYF.

The rearrangement uses TRBV24-1 and TRBJ2-1; perhaps TRBD1 as D (6 bases). Trimming removed 4 bases from V and 7 bases from J, with 13 bases in between. CDR3 length equals 14 residues. Germline CDR1 KGHDR, CDR2 SFDVKD. The CDR3 DNA follows: TGTGCCACCAGTGACCCAGGGGAGAGGAATGAGCAGTTCTTC. Its protein product is CATSDPGERNEQFF.